These 21 T cell receptor beta chains were sequenced from one sample in a study of blood T cell repertoires in COVID-19. Clones were read by immunoSEQ multiplex PCR, and TCRdb kept only the in-frame ones, dropping some. Here the sample spans some 220,000 clones, 70% to 90% being singletons. Sample: PBMCs or T cells enriched from blood (not recorded which). The receptors come from a middle-aged woman with acute COVID-19.

The V call is TRBV15, the J call TRBJ2-3, with TRBD2 as a possible D gene (6 bases). V shed 4 bases and J shed 4 bases, with 9 bases lying between them. CDR3 length equals 13 residues. From germline, CDR1 is LNHNV and CDR2 YYDKDF (reference sequence). CDR3 DNA sequence: TGTGCCACCAGCAACCGGGGGTCAGATACGCAGTATTTT. The encoded protein is CATSNRGSDTQYF.

This clone was observed a handful of times. The chain joins TRBV4-1 to TRBJ1-5, with D possibly being TRBD1 (6 bases). Trimming pared 0 bases from V and 0 bases from J, leaving 15 bases between. The CDR3 has 18 residues. Germline V gene data show CDR1 as MGHRA and CDR2 as YSYEKL. In nucleotides, the CDR3 is TGCGCCAGCAGCCAAGATTTCACAGGGTCGGATAGCAATCAGCCCCAGCATTTT. It encodes CASSQDFTGSDSNQPQHF.

This clone has more than one count but fewer than ten. V usage is TRBV7-2 and J usage is TRBJ2-7; no firm D call. Germline CDR1 and CDR2: SGHTA and FQGNSA. The CDR3 runs 16 residues. The V end lost 1 base, the J end lost 5 bases, and 18 bases lay between the germline ends. Written as DNA, the CDR3 is TGTGCCAGCAGCTTAGTCCTAGGCGGAAGAGTCCACGAGCAGTACTTC. Protein: CASSLVLGGRVHEQYF.

This clone was counted at least ten times. The chain links TRBV4-2 to TRBJ2-1, with TRBD1 matching over 11 bases. The germline CDR1 and CDR2 sequences are LGHNA and YNFKEQ. The CDR3 is made up of 15 amino acids. V was clipped by 5 bases and J by 7 bases; unmatched bases: 7. The CDR3 coding sequence is TGTGCCAGCAGCTCTCGGACAGGGGGCTATAATGAGCAGTTCTTC. It translates to CASSSRTGGYNEQFF.

This clone has only a few counts. The chain uses TRBV7-9 and TRBJ1-2; D may be TRBD1 (6 bases). This CDR3 spans 15 amino acids. CDR1 is SEHNR and CDR2 is FQNEAQ in the germline V gene (reference sequence). The V end lost 5 bases, the J end lost 1 base, and 14 bases lay between the germline ends. The CDR3, as DNA: TGTGCCAGCAGCCCCGGGGGGGGCGTTAACTATGGCTACACCTTC. Encoded protein: CASSPGGGVNYGYTF.

The gene calls are TRBV5-1 and TRBJ1-6, with D perhaps TRBD1 (5 bases). Trimming removed 0 bases from V and 6 bases from J, with 7 bases in between. The CDR3 covers 14 residues. Germline V CDR1 and CDR2: SGHRS, YFSETQ. The CDR3 DNA reads as TGCGCCAGCAGCTTGGAGGGGTTTAATTCACCCCTCCACTTT. It is translated as CASSLEGFNSPLHF. The full variable domain, with the rest looked up from reference TRBV5-1 and TRBJ1-6, is KAGVTQTPRYLIKTRGQQVTLSCSPISGHRSVSWYQQTPGQGLQFLFEYFSETQRNKGNFPGRFSGRQFSNSRSEMNVSTLELGDSALYLCASSLEGFNSPLHFGNGTRLTVT.

A single count supports this clone. The chain uses TRBV9 and TRBJ1-1; D remains unclear. Deletions cut 7 bases from V and 2 bases from J, with 9 bases between. CDR1 and CDR2 (germline): SGDLS, YYNGEE. The CDR3 spans 12 residues. The CDR3: CASAQSNTEAFF. In nucleotides, the CDR3 is TGTGCCAGCGCCCAGTCTAACACTGAAGCTTTCTTT.

V and J are TRBV20-1 and TRBJ2-5; D call uncertain. Germline CDR1 is DFQATT and CDR2 is SNEGSKA (reference sequence). CDR3 length equals 10 residues. V was cut by 7 bases and J by 5 bases, with 8 bases left in between. The CDR3 reads CSVGRETQYF. The CDR3 DNA reads TGCAGTGTTGGGCGTGAGACCCAGTACTTC.

V gene TRBV27 combines with J gene TRBJ2-7; 10 bases map to TRBD1. Trimming at V came to 4 bases and at J to 2 bases, leaving 5 bases not matched to a gene. The germline V gene has CDR1 MNHEY and CDR2 SMNVEV (reference sequence). There are 15 residues in the CDR3. Here the CDR3 DNA reads TGTGCCAGCAGTTCACGGGACAGGGGCACCTACGAGCAGTACTTC. Translated, it gives CASSSRDRGTYEQYF.

This sequence joins TRBV14 and TRBJ1-3; no clear D gene. This CDR3 is built from 15 residues. Germline values: CDR1 SGHDN, CDR2 FVKESK. V shed 4 bases and J shed 0 bases, with 10 bases lying between them. The CDR3 reads CASSLLRGSGNTIYF. CDR3 nucleotide sequence: TGTGCCAGCAGCCTCTTACGGGGCTCTGGAAACACCATATATTTT.

The chain recombines TRBV7-2 with TRBJ1-5; TRBD1 matches at 7 bases. Germline V gene data show CDR1 as SGHTA and CDR2 as FQGNSA. The CDR3 contains 18 residues. Trimming cost V 1 base and J 2 bases; bases outside gene matches: 11. The CDR3 region is CASSLGTGIQGGNQPQHF. CDR3 bases: TGTGCCAGCAGCTTAGGGACAGGCATCCAGGGGGGCAATCAGCCCCAGCATTTT.

The CDR3, as DNA: TGTGCCAGCAAGCGGCGGGAGGAGACCCAGTACTTC. It is translated as CASKRREETQYF. The J gene is TRBJ2-5, the V gene TRBV12-3 or TRBV12-4; the match to TRBD2 covers 7 bases. CDR3 size: 12 residues. The J segment lost 5 bases and the V segment lost 7 bases, leaving 4 bases of the junction unmatched.

V is TRBV2 and J is TRBJ1-2, with D uncertain. This CDR3 is built from 10 residues. The ends were cut back, 3 bases at V and 12 bases at J, with 8 bases in the middle. Germline V gene sequence: CDR1 SNHLY, CDR2 FYNNEI. The chain's CDR3 is CASSDSRDTF. CDR3 DNA sequence: TGTGCCAGCAGTGATAGCCGGGACACCTTC.

The chain joins TRBV18 to TRBJ2-7, with D possibly being TRBD1 (5 bases). V lost 1 base to trimming and J lost 2 bases, with 12 bases between them. CDR3 size: 15 residues. Per germline, CDR1 KGHSH and CDR2 LQKENI. CDR3 protein: CASSPRTGRTYEQYF. The CDR3 DNA reads as TGTGCCAGCTCACCACGAACAGGCCGAACCTACGAGCAGTACTTC.

The genes are TRBV7-9 and TRBJ1-1, with 7 bases identical to TRBD1. The J segment lost 0 bases and the V segment lost 3 bases, leaving 4 bases of the junction unmatched. The germline V gene has CDR1 SEHNR and CDR2 FQNEAQ (reference sequence). This CDR3 is 15 amino acids long. The DNA for the CDR3 is TGTGCCAGCAGCTTTCCCGACAGGGTGAACACTGAAGCTTTCTTT. Amino acid sequence: CASSFPDRVNTEAFF.

The chain joins TRBV5-1 to TRBJ1-2; TRBD1 is a possible D gene (6 bases). The CDR3 consists of 12 residues. Germline V gene sequence: CDR1 SGHRS, CDR2 YFSETQ. The V gene lost 0 bases and the J gene lost 11 bases, with 11 bases spanning the gap. The CDR3, as DNA: TGCGCCAGCAGCTTGGAAGGGAGGGGGTACACCTTC. Translated, it gives CASSLEGRGYTF. The whole variable domain, filled in from reference TRBV5-1 and TRBJ1-2, reads KAGVTQTPRYLIKTRGQQVTLSCSPISGHRSVSWYQQTPGQGLQFLFEYFSETQRNKGNFPGRFSGRQFSNSRSEMNVSTLELGDSALYLCASSLEGRGYTFGSGTRLTVV.

This clone has just a few counts. The chain combines TRBV10-3 with TRBJ1-2; D might be TRBD1 (5 bases). The V and J ends lost 2 bases and 4 bases respectively, with 14 bases between them. The CDR3 runs to 15 residues. Looked up from germline, CDR1 is ENHRY and CDR2 is SYGVKD. CDR3: CAISEAGGMGYGYTF. The CDR3 DNA reads TGTGCCATCAGTGAGGCCGGGGGTATGGGCTATGGCTACACCTTC.

The chain carries TRBV2 and TRBJ1-2, with D perhaps matching TRBD1 (5 bases). The V end was cut by 2 bases, the J end by 7 bases, with 11 bases between. There are 13 residues in the CDR3. Germline CDR1 and CDR2: SNHLY and FYNNEI. CDR3: CASSETQGGGYTF. Written as DNA, the CDR3 is TGTGCCAGCAGTGAAACTCAGGGAGGTGGCTACACCTTC.

This clone was counted once. This chain joins TRBV2 and TRBJ1-2; D not certain. The CDR3 covers 12 residues. Germline assignment: CDR1 SNHLY and CDR2 FYNNEI. V lost 6 bases and J 4 bases, leaving 9 bases between the germline ends. CDR3 in amino acids: CASRGSIYGYTF. The CDR3 nucleotides read TGTGCCAGCAGGGGCAGTATCTATGGCTACACCTTC. Using reference TRBV2 and TRBJ1-2 for the parts outside the CDR3, the full variable domain is EPEVTQTPSHQVTQMGQEVILRCVPISNHLYFYWYRQILGQKVEFLVSFYNNEISEKSEIFDDQFSVERPDGSNFTLKIRSTKLEDSAMYFCASRGSIYGYTFGSGTRLTVV.

The rearrangement joins TRBV19 to TRBJ1-1, with a possible D match to TRBD1 (5 bases). The germline gives CDR1 LNHDA, CDR2 SQIVND (reference sequence). Deletions cut 9 bases from V and 0 bases from J, with 11 bases between. This CDR3 is 13 amino acids long. The CDR3 DNA reads as TGTGCCAGCCTACAGGTGATGAACACTGAAGCTTTCTTT. Translation: CASLQVMNTEAFF.

The chain couples TRBV7-6 to TRBJ2-1; 9 bases are shared with TRBD2. J lost 2 bases, V lost 5 bases, and 4 bases had no gene match. The germline V gene has CDR1 SGHVS and CDR2 FNYEAQ. The length of the CDR3 is 15 residues. DNA for the CDR3: TGTGCCAGCAGCCCCGGGACTAGCACCTACAATGAGCAGTTCTTC. Its protein product is CASSPGTSTYNEQFF.